A single sample is the source of the 21 T cell receptor beta chains below, sequenced in a study of blood T cell repertoires in COVID-19. TCRdb's copy holds only in-frame clones and misses some; the assay was immunoSEQ multiplex PCR. The data contain about 250,000 clones, about 80% of them singletons. Sequences were obtained from peripheral blood. The receptors come from a man older than 75 with acute or convalescent COVID-19.

Concerning this clone itself: Different DNA sequences within this sample yield the same CDR3. The chain is built from TRBV7-3 and TRBJ2-2, with TRBD1 matching over 8 bases. CDR1 and CDR2 from the germline V gene are SGHTA and FQGTGA. This CDR3 comprises 16 residues. After removal of 5 bases from V and 4 bases from J, the junction contained 9 bases not matched to a gene. DNA for the CDR3: TGTGCCAGCAGCCCTCGGACAGGGAGAAGCACCGGGGAGCTGTTTTTT. Protein sequence: CASSPRTGRSTGELFF. The full variable domain, in which reference TRBV7-3 and TRBJ2-2 provide the parts outside the CDR3, is GAGVSQTPSNKVTEKGKYVELRCDPISGHTALYWYRQSLGQGPEFLIYFQGTGAADDSGLPNDRFFAVRPEGSVSTLKIQRTERGDSAVYLCASSPRTGRSTGELFFGEGSRLTVL.

The V call is TRBV4-1, the J call TRBJ1-4, with TRBD1 matching over 10 bases. Germline V gene lookup returns CDR1 MGHRA and CDR2 YSYEKL. Unmatched junction bases numbered 14, after V lost 0 bases and J lost 7 bases. The CDR3 is 19 amino acids. The CDR3 loop is CASSQEVWDRGDLFEKLFF. The CDR3 coding sequence is TGCGCCAGCAGCCAAGAAGTATGGGACAGGGGTGACTTATTTGAAAAACTGTTTTTT.

The rearrangement joins TRBV5-1 to TRBJ2-5, with D possibly TRBD1 on 6 matching bases. CDR3 size: 16 residues. Trimming pared 3 bases from V and 2 bases from J, leaving 17 bases between. Germline V gene lookup returns CDR1 SGHRS and CDR2 YFSETQ. CDR3 region: CASSWGGQHSQETQYF. Here the CDR3 DNA reads TGCGCCAGCAGCTGGGGCGGACAGCATTCTCAAGAGACCCAGTACTTC. Full variable domain (rest looked up from reference TRBV5-1 and TRBJ2-5): KAGVTQTPRYLIKTRGQQVTLSCSPISGHRSVSWYQQTPGQGLQFLFEYFSETQRNKGNFPGRFSGRQFSNSRSEMNVSTLELGDSALYLCASSWGGQHSQETQYFGPGTRLLVL.

This clone was seen more than once but under ten times. The V and J genes are TRBV24-1 and TRBJ1-2; tentative D call: TRBD1 (6 bases). Germline-derived CDR1 and CDR2 are KGHDR and SFDVKD. This CDR3 has 14 amino acids. Trimming took off 4 bases at V and 6 bases at J, with 14 bases between the two ends. The CDR3 nucleotides are TGTGCCACCAGTGAAGGGACAAACGGGGATGGCTACACCTTC. This translates into CATSEGTNGDGYTF.

The chain recombines TRBV6-5 with TRBJ1-5; unclear D gene. V was cut by 0 bases and J by 8 bases, with 8 bases left in between. The CDR3 loop spans 13 amino acids. CDR1 MNHEY and CDR2 SVGAGI come from the germline V gene. As DNA, the CDR3 is TGTGCCAGCAGTTACTCCGGACTCGAGCCCCAGCATTTT. Translated: CASSYSGLEPQHF.

The V and J genes are TRBV10-3 and TRBJ2-7, with a tentative D call TRBD1 (6 bases). Trimming left V 0 bases short and J 5 bases short, with 14 bases between. Germline V gives CDR1 ENHRY, CDR2 SYGVKD. The CDR3 has 15 amino acids. CDR3 coding DNA: TGTGCCATCAGTGAGTCAGCAGGGGCTGCCAACGAGCAGTACTTC. Translated: CAISESAGAANEQYF.

This clone has more than one count but fewer than ten. This chain connects TRBV2 to TRBJ1-6, with D unresolved. Trimming stripped 6 bases from V and 8 bases from J, with 14 bases between. The CDR3 has 14 residues. Germline V gene lookup returns CDR1 SNHLY and CDR2 FYNNEI. CDR3 DNA sequence: TGTGCCAGCAGGGTGGCCGGGAGGGATTCACCCCTCCACTTT. Its protein is CASRVAGRDSPLHF.

This clone was seen just once. The genes are TRBV10-1 and TRBJ2-3; 10 bases line up with TRBD1. Germline CDR1 WNHNN, CDR2 SYGVQD (reference sequence). There are 17 residues in the CDR3. The trim removed 8 bases at V and 4 bases at J, leaving 15 bases unmatched. CDR3 bases: TGCGCCAGCCGACGGGGGATGACAGGGGGCGCCGCAGATACGCAGTATTTT. Its protein is CASRRGMTGGAADTQYF.

The V and J genes are TRBV18 and TRBJ1-6; 11 bases align to TRBD1. J lost 10 bases, V lost 3 bases, and 14 bases had no gene match. This CDR3 has 18 amino acids. CDR1 KGHSH and CDR2 LQKENI come from the germline V gene. CDR3 sequence (DNA): TGTGCCAGCTCACCGATCCGGGACAGGGGGTTTATTGGCTCACCCCTCCACTTT. Its protein product is CASSPIRDRGFIGSPLHF.

The chain couples TRBV30 to TRBJ1-2; no clear D. The germline V and J ends were trimmed by 3 bases and 4 bases, with 9 bases remaining between them. The germline CDR1 and CDR2 sequences are GTSNPN and SVGIG (reference sequence). CDR3 length: 12 amino acids. The CDR3 DNA follows: TGTGCCTGGAGACGGGTATTCTATGGCTACACCTTC. This translates into CAWRRVFYGYTF.

The J gene is TRBJ2-2, the V gene TRBV2, with TRBD1 identical over 8 bases. The V gene end was trimmed by 6 bases and the J gene end by 6 bases; junction bases not matched to a gene: 9. The CDR3 has 15 amino acids. Germline-derived CDR1 and CDR2 are SNHLY and FYNNEI. The CDR3 reads CASSDNRGKAGELFF. DNA of the CDR3: TGTGCCAGCAGCGATAACAGGGGGAAGGCCGGGGAGCTGTTTTTT. The full variable domain, with the rest looked up from reference TRBV2 and TRBJ2-2, is EPEVTQTPSHQVTQMGQEVILRCVPISNHLYFYWYRQILGQKVEFLVSFYNNEISEKSEIFDDQFSVERPDGSNFTLKIRSTKLEDSAMYFCASSDNRGKAGELFFGEGSRLTVL.

The chain is built from TRBV15 and TRBJ1-4; 7 nucleotides align to TRBD1. The CDR3 sequence is 16 residues long. Germline V gives CDR1 LNHNV, CDR2 YYDKDF (reference sequence). Germline trimming cut 1 base from V and 8 bases from J; bases unmatched to any gene: 10. The DNA of the CDR3 is TGTGCCACCAGCAGAGGGTACAGGGGAAATAGCGAAAAACTGTTTTTT. Translating gives CATSRGYRGNSEKLFF.

The rearrangement joins TRBV6-5 to TRBJ2-1; TRBD1 might be the D (5 bases). CDR1 and CDR2 (germline): MNHEY, SVGAGI. The CDR3 is 14 amino acids. The V end lost 6 bases, the J end lost 2 bases, and 11 bases lay between the germline ends. CDR3 amino acids: CASSSGSAYNEQFF. CDR3 DNA: TGTGCCAGCAGCTCAGGGTCGGCCTACAATGAGCAGTTCTTC.

The chain has TRBV10-3 and TRBJ1-1; 8 bases are a match to TRBD1. Germline V gene lookup returns CDR1 ENHRY and CDR2 SYGVKD. The CDR3 is 16 residues long. The ends lost 0 bases at V and 4 bases at J; junction bases unmatched: 7. The DNA of the CDR3 is TGTGCCATCAGTGAGTCCCCCGCCACAGGGGGCACTGAAGCTTTCTTT. Its translation is CAISESPATGGTEAFF.

The chain recombines TRBV11-1 with TRBJ1-2; D might be TRBD1 (6 bases). Deletions cut 2 bases from V and 6 bases from J, with 10 bases between. The CDR3 spans 13 residues. CDR1 and CDR2 (germline): SGHAT, FQDESV (reference sequence). The CDR3 bases are TGTGCCAGCAGCTTATCTGGGGGCAATGGCTACACCTTC. This gives the protein CASSLSGGNGYTF.

The V gene is TRBV27, the J gene TRBJ2-5; 11 bases fit TRBD2. Germline V gene lookup returns CDR1 MNHEY and CDR2 SMNVEV (reference sequence). J lost 5 bases, V lost 0 bases, and 5 bases had no gene match. The CDR3 length is 16 residues. The CDR3 reads CASSLSGTSGPETQYF. The CDR3 DNA is TGTGCCAGCAGTTTATCGGGGACTAGCGGTCCGGAGACCCAGTACTTC.

The chain links TRBV9 to TRBJ1-4; 9 bases line up with TRBD1. The CDR3 runs to 14 residues. Germline lookup yields CDR1 SGDLS and CDR2 YYNGEE. J gave up 8 bases and V 4 bases, and 6 bases lay outside the gene matches. The CDR3: CASSQDRGGEKLFF. CDR3 DNA: TGTGCCAGCAGCCAGGACAGGGGAGGGGAAAAACTGTTTTTT.

The chain employs TRBV3-1 (or the pseudogene TRBV3-2) and TRBJ2-3; 9 positions agree with TRBD2. The trim removed 4 bases at V and 6 bases at J, leaving 11 bases unmatched. There are 16 residues in the CDR3. Germline CDR1 and CDR2: LGHDT and YNNKEL (reference sequence). CDR3 sequence: CASSPRPARGGDTQYF. The CDR3 DNA sequence: TGTGCCAGCAGCCCCCGGCCAGCGCGGGGGGGGGATACGCAGTATTTT.

The chain carries TRBV2 and TRBJ1-1, with 7 bases fitting TRBD1. V lost 1 base to trimming and J lost 4 bases; unmatched junction nucleotides: 9. CDR3 length: 16 residues. Germline-derived CDR1 and CDR2 are SNHLY and FYNNEI. The CDR3 coding sequence is TGTGCCAGCAGTGAAGGGCCCGGAGGGGGCCTCACTGAAGCTTTCTTT. Amino acid sequence: CASSEGPGGGLTEAFF.

The rearrangement uses TRBV2 and TRBJ2-7, with a tentative D call TRBD2 (6 bases). The CDR3 is 13 residues long. The germline V and J ends were trimmed by 5 bases and 2 bases, with 10 bases remaining between them. Germline V lookup: CDR1 SNHLY, CDR2 FYNNEI. CDR3 nucleotide sequence: TGTGCCAGCAGTTTCGGGACTCCCTACGAGCAGTACTTC. Amino acid sequence: CASSFGTPYEQYF.

This clone was seen a few times. The chain carries TRBV18 and TRBJ1-3, with D uncertain. Germline V lookup: CDR1 KGHSH, CDR2 LQKENI. V lost 3 bases, J lost 0 bases, and 9 bases lay in between. The CDR3 covers 15 residues. CDR3 sequence: CASSPTQASGNTIYF. The CDR3 DNA sequence: TGTGCCAGCTCACCCACGCAGGCCTCTGGAAACACCATATATTTT.